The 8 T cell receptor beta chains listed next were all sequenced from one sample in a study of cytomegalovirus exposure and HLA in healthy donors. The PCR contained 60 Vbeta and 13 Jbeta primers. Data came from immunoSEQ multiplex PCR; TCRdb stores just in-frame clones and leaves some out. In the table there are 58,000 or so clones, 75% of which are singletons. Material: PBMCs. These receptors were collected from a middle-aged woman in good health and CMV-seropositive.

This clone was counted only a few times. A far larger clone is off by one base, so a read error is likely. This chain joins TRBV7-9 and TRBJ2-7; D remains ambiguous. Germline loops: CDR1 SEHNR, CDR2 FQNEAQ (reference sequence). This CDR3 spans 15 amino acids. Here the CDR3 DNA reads TGTTCCAGCAGCTTAGAGGAGTACTCTACCTACGAGCAGTACTTC. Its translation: CSSSLEEYSTYEQYF.

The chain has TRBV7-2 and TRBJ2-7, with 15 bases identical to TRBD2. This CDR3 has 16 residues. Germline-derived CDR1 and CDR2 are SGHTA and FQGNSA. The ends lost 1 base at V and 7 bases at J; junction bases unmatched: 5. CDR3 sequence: CASSLGTSGGAGEQYF. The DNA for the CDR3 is TGTGCCAGCAGCTTAGGGACTAGCGGGGGGGCGGGTGAGCAGTACTTC.

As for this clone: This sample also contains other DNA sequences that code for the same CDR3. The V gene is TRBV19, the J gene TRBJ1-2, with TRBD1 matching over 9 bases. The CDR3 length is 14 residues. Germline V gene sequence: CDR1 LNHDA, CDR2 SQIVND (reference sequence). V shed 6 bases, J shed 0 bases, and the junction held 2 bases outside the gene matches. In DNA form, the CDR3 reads TGTGCCAGTAGAAGGACAGGGGCTAACTATGGCTACACCTTC. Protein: CASRRTGANYGYTF. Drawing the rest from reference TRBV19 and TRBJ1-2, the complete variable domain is DGGITQSPKYLFRKEGQNVTLSCEQNLNHDAMYWYRQDPGQGLRLIYYSQIVNDFQKGDIAEGYSVSREKKESFPLTVTSAQKNPTAFYLCASRRTGANYGYTFGSGTRLTVV.

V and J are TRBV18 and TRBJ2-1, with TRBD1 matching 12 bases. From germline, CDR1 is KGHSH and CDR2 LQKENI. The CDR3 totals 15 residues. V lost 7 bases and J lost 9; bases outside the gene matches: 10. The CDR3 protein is CASFAGTGGVGEQFF. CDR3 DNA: TGTGCCAGCTTCGCCGGGACAGGGGGCGTCGGTGAGCAGTTCTTC.

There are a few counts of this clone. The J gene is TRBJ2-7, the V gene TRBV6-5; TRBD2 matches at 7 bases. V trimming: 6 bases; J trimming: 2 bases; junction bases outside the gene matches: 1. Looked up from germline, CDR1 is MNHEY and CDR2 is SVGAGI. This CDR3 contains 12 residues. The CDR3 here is CASRGGTYEQYF. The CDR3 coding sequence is TGTGCCAGCAGGGGAGGGACCTACGAGCAGTACTTC.

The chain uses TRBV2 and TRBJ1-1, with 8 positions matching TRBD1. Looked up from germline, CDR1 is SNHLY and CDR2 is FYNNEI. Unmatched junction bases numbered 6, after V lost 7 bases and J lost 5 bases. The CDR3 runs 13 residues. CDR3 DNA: TGTGCCAGCAAGCAGGGGGCTGGGACTGAAGCTTTCTTT. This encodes CASKQGAGTEAFF.

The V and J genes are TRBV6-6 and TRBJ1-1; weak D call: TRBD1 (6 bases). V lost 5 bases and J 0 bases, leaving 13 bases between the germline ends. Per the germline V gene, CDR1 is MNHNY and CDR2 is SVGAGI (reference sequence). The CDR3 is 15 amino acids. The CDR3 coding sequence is TGTGCCAGCAGTGTTGGGGGGGCCATGAACACTGAAGCTTTCTTT. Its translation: CASSVGGAMNTEAFF.

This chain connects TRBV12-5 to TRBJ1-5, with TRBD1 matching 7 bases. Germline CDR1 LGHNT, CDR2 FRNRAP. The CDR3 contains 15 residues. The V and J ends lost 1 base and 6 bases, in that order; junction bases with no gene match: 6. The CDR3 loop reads CASGLGTGPGQPQHF. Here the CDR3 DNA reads TGTGCTAGTGGTTTGGGGACAGGTCCCGGTCAGCCCCAGCATTTT. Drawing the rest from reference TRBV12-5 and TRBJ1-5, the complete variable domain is DARVTQTPRHKVTEMGQEVTMRCQPILGHNTVFWYRQTMMQGLELLAYFRNRAPLDDSGMPKDRFSAEMPDATLATLKIQPSEPRDSAVYFCASGLGTGPGQPQHFGDGTRLSIL.